This T cell receptor beta chain came from a study of cytomegalovirus exposure and HLA in healthy donors. Researchers ran the PCR with 60 Vbeta and 13 Jbeta primers. Repertoires were generated with immunoSEQ multiplex PCR, while TCRdb's copy carries only in-frame clones and drops some. The sample lists some 200,000 clones; roughly 13% were seen once. This clone was detected only a few times. Antigen unknown. Findings and caveats of the study: Immune exposure data for these donors was limited to CMV serostatus.

The TCR sequence derives from a man aged 45-65 years in good health and CMV-seropositive. The sample consisted of PBMCs.

CDR3 DNA: TGCGCCAGCAGCACAGACGGGACAGGGCAAGAGACCCAGTACTTC. Translation: CASSTDGTGQETQYF. V is TRBV4-1 and J is TRBJ2-5; TRBD1 matches 9 bases. Germline V gene lookup returns CDR1 MGHRA and CDR2 YSYEKL. J lost 2 bases, V lost 5 bases, and 6 bases had no gene match. The CDR3 extends over 15 amino acids.